This T cell receptor beta chain was sequenced for a study of cytomegalovirus exposure and HLA in healthy donors. Amplification used 60 Vbeta primers and 13 Jbeta primers. Produced via immunoSEQ multiplex PCR; TCRdb's table is partial and in-frame only. This sample contains 60,000 to 65,000 clones. The clonotype originates from a young man in good health and CMV-seropositive. Sequencing was performed on PBMCs.

The CDR3 loop reads CASSVAGGPANTGELFF. The CDR3 bases are TGTGCCAGCAGCGTAGCGGGGGGGCCCGCGAACACCGGGGAGCTGTTTTTT. The chain couples TRBV9 to TRBJ2-2, with 8 bases aligning to TRBD2. The CDR3 covers 17 residues. From germline, CDR1 is SGDLS and CDR2 YYNGEE. With 0 bases clipped from V and 0 bases from J, the junction kept 4 bases outside the gene matches.